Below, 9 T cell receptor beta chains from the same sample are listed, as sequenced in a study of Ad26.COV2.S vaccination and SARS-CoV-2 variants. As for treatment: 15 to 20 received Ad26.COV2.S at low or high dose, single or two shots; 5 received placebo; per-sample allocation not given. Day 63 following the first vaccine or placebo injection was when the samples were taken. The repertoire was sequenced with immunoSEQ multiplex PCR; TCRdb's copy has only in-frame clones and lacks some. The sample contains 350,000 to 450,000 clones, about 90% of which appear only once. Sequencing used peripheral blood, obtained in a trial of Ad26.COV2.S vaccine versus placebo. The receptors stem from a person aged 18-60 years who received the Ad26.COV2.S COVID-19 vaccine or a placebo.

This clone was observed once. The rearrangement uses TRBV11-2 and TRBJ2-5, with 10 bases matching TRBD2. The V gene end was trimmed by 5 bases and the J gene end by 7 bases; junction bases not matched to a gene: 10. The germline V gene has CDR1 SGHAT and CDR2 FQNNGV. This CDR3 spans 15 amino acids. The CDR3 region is CASSQTTAGGMTQYF. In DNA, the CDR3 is TGTGCCAGCAGCCAAACGACAGCGGGAGGGATGACCCAGTACTTC. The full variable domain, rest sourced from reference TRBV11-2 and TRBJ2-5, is EAGVAQSPRYKIIEKRQSVAFWCNPISGHATLYWYQQILGQGPKLLIQFQNNGVVDDSQLPKDRFSAERLKGVDSTLKIQPAKLEDSAVYLCASSQTTAGGMTQYFGPGTRLLVL.

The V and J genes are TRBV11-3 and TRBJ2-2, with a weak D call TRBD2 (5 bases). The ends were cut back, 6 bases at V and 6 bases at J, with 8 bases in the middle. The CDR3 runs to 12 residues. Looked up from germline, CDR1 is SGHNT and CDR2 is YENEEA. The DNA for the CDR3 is TGTGCCAGCAGTAGCGAGCCCGGGGAGCTGTTTTTT. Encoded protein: CASSSEPGELFF.

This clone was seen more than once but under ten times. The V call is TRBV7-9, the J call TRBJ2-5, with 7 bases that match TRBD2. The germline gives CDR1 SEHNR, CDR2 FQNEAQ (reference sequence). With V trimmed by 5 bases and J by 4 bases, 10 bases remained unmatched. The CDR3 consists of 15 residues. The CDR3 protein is CASSETSALPETQYF. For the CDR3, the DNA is TGTGCCAGCAGCGAAACTAGCGCCCTCCCAGAGACCCAGTACTTC.

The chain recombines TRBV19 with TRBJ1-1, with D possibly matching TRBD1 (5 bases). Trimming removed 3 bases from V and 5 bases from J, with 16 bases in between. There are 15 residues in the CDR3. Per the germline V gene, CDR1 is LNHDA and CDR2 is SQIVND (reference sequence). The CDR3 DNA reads TGTGCCAGTAGTATCCCGTCCGGGGGGGTAACTGAAGCTTTCTTT. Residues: CASSIPSGGVTEAFF.

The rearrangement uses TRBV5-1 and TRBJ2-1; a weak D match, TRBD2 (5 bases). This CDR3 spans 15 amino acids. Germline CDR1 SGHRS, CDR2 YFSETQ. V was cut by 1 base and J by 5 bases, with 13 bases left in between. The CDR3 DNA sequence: TGCGCCAGCAGCTTGCACCTAGGACTTGACAATGAGCAGTTCTTC. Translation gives CASSLHLGLDNEQFF.

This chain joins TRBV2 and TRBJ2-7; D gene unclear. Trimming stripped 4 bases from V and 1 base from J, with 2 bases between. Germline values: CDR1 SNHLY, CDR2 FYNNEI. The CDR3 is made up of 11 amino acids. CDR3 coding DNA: TGTGCCAGCAGTGGGTCCTACGAGCAGTACTTC. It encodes CASSGSYEQYF.

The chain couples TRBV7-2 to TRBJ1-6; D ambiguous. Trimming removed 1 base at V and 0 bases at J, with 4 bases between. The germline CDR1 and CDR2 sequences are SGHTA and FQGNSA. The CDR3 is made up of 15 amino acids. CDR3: CASSLVSSYNSPLHF. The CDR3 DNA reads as TGTGCCAGCAGCTTAGTAAGCTCCTATAATTCACCCCTCCACTTT. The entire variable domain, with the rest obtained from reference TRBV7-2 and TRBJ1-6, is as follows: GAGVSQSPSNKVTEKGKDVELRCDPISGHTALYWYRQSLGQGLEFLIYFQGNSAPDKSGLPSDRFSAERTGGSVSTLTIQRTQQEDSAVYLCASSLVSSYNSPLHFGNGTRLTVT.

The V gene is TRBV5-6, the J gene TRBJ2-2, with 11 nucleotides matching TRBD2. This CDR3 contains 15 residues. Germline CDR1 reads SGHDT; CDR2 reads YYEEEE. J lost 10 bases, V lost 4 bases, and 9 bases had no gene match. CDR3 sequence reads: CASSTYSGGAEELFF. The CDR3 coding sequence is TGTGCCAGCAGCACCTATAGCGGGGGGGCCGAGGAGCTGTTTTTT.

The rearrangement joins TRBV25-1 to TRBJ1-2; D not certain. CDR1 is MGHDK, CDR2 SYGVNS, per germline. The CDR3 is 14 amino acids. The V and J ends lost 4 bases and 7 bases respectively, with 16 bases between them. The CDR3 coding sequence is TGTGCCAGCAGTGTGGAATGGGGAAAAGGTGGCTACACCTTC. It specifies CASSVEWGKGGYTF.